One sample yielded the 4 T cell receptor beta chains listed below, sequenced in a study of OX40 agonist ivuxolimab in advanced cancers. Clones were sequenced by immunoSEQ multiplex PCR, and TCRdb holds only the in-frame ones, with some missing. The table lists 55,000 to 80,000 clones, around four fifths of them singletons. The sequencing used CD4+ or CD8+ T cells sorted from blood, collected in a trial of the OX40 agonist ivuxolimab. These receptors all stem from an adult with an advanced solid tumor such as melanoma, head and neck, liver or kidney cancer.

The V and J genes are TRBV4-1 and TRBJ2-7; no firm D call. V dropped 0 bases and J dropped 3 bases, with 6 bases sitting between them. The CDR3 extends over 13 amino acids. CDR1 MGHRA and CDR2 YSYEKL come from the germline V gene. CDR3 residues: CASSQDGGYEQYF. The DNA of the CDR3 is TGCGCCAGCAGCCAAGATGGCGGCTACGAGCAGTACTTC.

This clone was recorded only once. The chain carries TRBV7-2 and TRBJ2-1; D perhaps matches TRBD1 (5 bases). The ends were cut back, 4 bases at V and 1 base at J, with 11 bases in the middle. This CDR3 region has 15 residues. Germline V lookup: CDR1 SGHTA, CDR2 FQGNSA. In DNA form, the CDR3 reads TGTGCCAGCAGCTCACAAGACAGTTCCTACAATGAGCAGTTCTTC. Its translation: CASSSQDSSYNEQFF.

The J gene is TRBJ1-2, the V gene TRBV18, with unresolved D. Per the germline V gene, CDR1 is KGHSH and CDR2 is LQKENI. This CDR3 comprises 15 residues. V lost 2 bases and J lost 8, with 18 bases in between. The DNA for the CDR3 is TGTGCCAGCTCACCAAGGCAATGGGGTGTAGGGGGCTACACCTTC. The encoded protein is CASSPRQWGVGGYTF.

The chain joins TRBV7-2 to TRBJ1-1; D not certain. The CDR3 has 14 residues. The germline CDR1 and CDR2 sequences are SGHTA and FQGNSA. Between the trimmed V and J ends, which lost 6 bases and 1 base, there was a span of 12 bases. Here the CDR3 reads CASRPAGGNTEAFF. DNA for the CDR3: TGTGCCAGCAGGCCCGCGGGAGGGAACACTGAAGCTTTCTTT.